Detailed here is one T cell receptor (beta chain). The sample is drawn from a study of blood T cell repertoires in COVID-19. The CDR3 totals 14 residues. The germline gives CDR1 LNHDA, CDR2 SQIVND (reference sequence). Trimming shortened V by 3 bases and J by 9 bases, and 12 bases separated the two germline ends. Original processing methods: Amplification of reference gene primers was used by the study to estimate nucleated cell counts. The assay was immunoSEQ multiplex PCR, and TCRdb's table has in-frame clones only and misses some. The V and J calls and clone size were taken over from that table, and D and trimming were inferred from the DNA. The table includes 93,000 or so clones, more than 70% detected once.

Sequences were obtained from peripheral blood. The genes are TRBV19 and TRBJ1-6; D ambiguous. The TCR originated in a woman older than 75 in a cohort sampled during active COVID-19. The CDR3 region has the DNA TGTGCCAGTAGTATTGGACCGGCGGGTTCACCCCTCCACTTT. Protein sequence: CASSIGPAGSPLHF.